These 12 T cell receptor beta chains share one sample of origin, sequenced in a study of shared clonotypes between healthy human individuals. Sequenced by immunoSEQ multiplex PCR; TCRdb stores in-frame clones only, minus some. Counted here are around 2,100,000 clones, just under 95% occurring once; the ten biggest clones make up roughly 1.2%. Positive CCR7 selection of CD45RO-negative cells yielded the naive CD8 cells, and terminally differentiated effector memory CD45RA+ cells were excluded. Material for sequencing was naive CD8+ T cells sorted from blood. All receptors come from a man aged 18 to 29 in good health.

The rearrangement links TRBV18 to TRBJ1-1; 7 positions match TRBD1. CDR3 length equals 15 residues. Losses at the gene ends were 1 base for V and 1 base for J; bases not matched to a gene: 3. CDR1 KGHSH and CDR2 LQKENI come from the germline V gene. The CDR3 reads CASSPQGARNTEAFF. In DNA, the CDR3 is TGTGCCAGCTCACCACAGGGGGCGCGGAACACTGAAGCTTTCTTT. The whole variable domain, remainder taken from reference TRBV18 and TRBJ1-1, is NAGVMQNPRHLVRRRGQEARLRCSPMKGHSHVYWYRQLPEEGLKFMVYLQKENIIDESGMPKERFSAEFPKEGPSILRIQQVVRGDSAAYFCASSPQGARNTEAFFGQGTRLTVV.

The chain couples TRBV4-3 to TRBJ1-4, with a weak D call TRBD1 (5 bases). The CDR3 has 13 amino acids. Trimming cost V 5 bases and J 10 bases, with 14 bases left between them. CDR1 LGHNA and CDR2 YSLEER come from the germline V gene. The CDR3: CASSSGGFGKLFF. In DNA, the CDR3 is TGCGCCAGCAGCTCCGGGGGTTTTGGAAAACTGTTTTTT.

The chain is built from TRBV16 and TRBJ2-1; D is possibly TRBD2 (6 bases). Germline V gives CDR1 KGHSY, CDR2 FQNENV. Between the trimmed V and J ends, which lost 0 bases and 8 bases, there was a span of 14 bases. This CDR3 has 15 amino acids. The CDR3 sequence: CASSQSSTRYDEQFF. CDR3 DNA sequence: TGTGCCAGCAGCCAATCTTCGACTAGGTACGATGAGCAGTTCTTC.

The V call is TRBV19, the J call TRBJ1-3; D remains ambiguous. CDR1 and CDR2 from the germline V gene are LNHDA and SQIVND (reference sequence). This CDR3 is built from 14 residues. Trimming pared 7 bases from V and 0 bases from J, leaving 10 bases between. Written as DNA, the CDR3 is TGTGCCAGTAAGCTCAGTTCCTCTGGAAACACCATATATTTT. Protein: CASKLSSSGNTIYF.

The chain employs TRBV7-9 and TRBJ1-1; a possible D gene is TRBD1 (6 bases). The V gene lost 5 bases and the J gene lost 1 base, with 20 bases spanning the gap. CDR1 and CDR2 from the germline V gene are SEHNR and FQNEAQ (reference sequence). The length of the CDR3 is 17 residues. CDR3 protein: CASSTSEAGEKNTEAFF. The CDR3 bases are TGTGCCAGCAGCACCTCGGAGGCAGGGGAAAAGAACACTGAAGCTTTCTTT.

The sample holds one count of this clone. The V gene is TRBV7-2, the J gene TRBJ2-7; D not resolved. The ends were cut back, 1 base at V and 3 bases at J, with 10 bases in the middle. The CDR3 spans 14 residues. CDR1 is SGHTA, CDR2 FQGNSA, per germline. The CDR3 DNA is TGTGCCAGCAGCTTAGTAAACCGAGACTACGAGCAGTACTTC. Translated: CASSLVNRDYEQYF.

Here the CDR3 reads CASSLGRELDEQYF. The CDR3 region has the DNA TGTGCCAGCAGCTTAGGACGGGAGCTTGACGAGCAGTACTTC. The V and J genes are TRBV13 and TRBJ2-7, with D possibly TRBD2 on 6 matching bases. V lost 0 bases, J lost 5 bases, and 11 bases lay in between. Germline CDR1 is PRHDT and CDR2 is FYEKMQ (reference sequence). CDR3 length: 14 amino acids.

This chain links TRBV21-1 with TRBJ2-7; TRBD2 is the table's D call, not checked against the DNA. TRBV21-1 is a recognized pseudogene. The CDR3 runs 14 residues. The CDR3 loop reads CASSQGTERYEQYF. The CDR3 nucleotides are TGTGCCAGCAGCCAAGGGACTGAGCGCTACGAGCAGTACTTC.

The genes are TRBV2 and TRBJ2-5; D remains unclear. Germline CDR1 reads SNHLY; CDR2 reads FYNNEI. V was cut by 10 bases and J by 5 bases, with 14 bases left in between. The CDR3 has 12 amino acids. CDR3 DNA: TGTGCCACCCTGTCTGGGGATGAGACCCAGTACTTC. As protein: CATLSGDETQYF.

Of note for this clone: Other DNA sequences in this specimen translate into the identical CDR3. The chain is built from TRBV9 and TRBJ2-7, with D hard to call. The CDR3 spans 14 residues. Germline CDR1 SGDLS, CDR2 YYNGEE. V lost 0 bases and J lost 4, with 11 bases in between. The CDR3 DNA is TGTGCCAGCAGCGTAGCGGCAGGAACTTACGAGCAGTACTTC. This encodes CASSVAAGTYEQYF.

The chain's CDR3 is CASRGESRQETQYF. CDR3 nucleotide sequence: TGCGCCAGCCGGGGGGAATCGCGCCAAGAGACCCAGTACTTC. The V and J genes are TRBV10-2 and TRBJ2-5; 7 bases match TRBD2. V lost 8 bases to trimming and J lost 1 base; unmatched junction nucleotides: 7. Germline V gene data show CDR1 as WSHSY and CDR2 as SAAADI. The CDR3 has 14 residues.

The V call is TRBV10-1, the J call TRBJ2-1; 12 positions match TRBD2. Looked up from germline, CDR1 is WNHNN and CDR2 is SYGVQD (reference sequence). The junction had 8 bases not matched to a gene; V was cut back by 5 bases and J by 6 bases. The CDR3 extends over 16 amino acids. DNA for the CDR3: TGCGCCAGCAGTCCTAGCGGGAGGGCCATGTTCAATGAGCAGTTCTTC. Protein product: CASSPSGRAMFNEQFF.